The rows below give T cell receptor beta chains drawn from one sample of a study of T cell responses to AZD1222 COVID-19 vaccine. Sequencing used immunoSEQ multiplex PCR; TCRdb keeps in-frame clones, though not all of them. This table holds 75,000 to 80,000 clones, almost 90% found once. The specimen comprised peripheral blood, sampled 28 days after the second AZD1222 dose. These receptor sequences come from an adult who received the AZD1222 COVID-19 vaccine. The CDR3 runs from the conserved cysteine through the conserved F or W. The order of the fields is J gene, V gene, D gene, clone size, CDR3 protein, CDR3 DNA. D genes are given only for firm matches. Clone size is stated in some rows and not others, as once, few, many or a class when expanded.

>TRBJ2-3|TRBV2|.|.
CASRPISRRSSTDTQYF
TGTGCCAGCAGGCCAATATCGAGACGGTCTAGCACAGATACGCAGTATTTT
>TRBJ1-5|TRBV20-1|.|.
CSASDSNQPQHF
TGCAGTGCAAGTGATAGCAATCAGCCCCAGCATTTT
>TRBJ2-1|TRBV5-4|.|.
CASSLGSGSYNEQFF
TGTGCCAGCAGCTTGGGAAGCGGCTCCTACAATGAGCAGTTCTTC
>TRBJ2-3|TRBV27|TRBD1|.
CASSFRTGKDTQYF
TGTGCCAGCAGTTTCAGGACAGGGAAAGATACGCAGTATTTT
>TRBJ2-7|TRBV18|TRBD1|.
CASSPPGQGLGYEQYF
TGTGCCAGCTCACCTCCGGGACAGGGTTTAGGGTACGAGCAGTACTTC
>TRBJ1-6|TRBV28|.|.
CASRPRQVNNSPLHF
TGTGCCAGCAGACCCAGACAGGTTAATAATTCACCCCTCCACTTT
>TRBJ2-7|TRBV7-9|.|.
CASSLATGLGEQYF
TGTGCCAGCAGCTTAGCGACAGGCTTAGGAGAGCAGTACTTC
>TRBJ2-7|TRBV7-3|TRBD2|.
CASSTEPGLAGEQYF
TGTGCCAGCAGCACCGAACCGGGACTAGCGGGCGAGCAGTACTTC
>TRBJ2-1|TRBV6-5|TRBD1|once
CASRSWTGNEQFF
TGTGCCAGCAGATCTTGGACAGGGAATGAGCAGTTCTTC
>TRBJ1-2|TRBV7-9|TRBD1|.
CASSPDRVGGYTF
TGTGCCAGCAGCCCGGACAGGGTCGGCGGCTACACCTTC
>TRBJ1-2|TRBV2|TRBD1|few
CASSETGGLQNYGYTF
TGTGCCAGCTCTGAGACAGGGGGCCTCCAGAACTATGGCTACACCTTC
>TRBJ2-7|TRBV12-3/TRBV12-4|.|.
CASSPTAAYEQYF
TGTGCCAGCAGCCCAACCGCGGCCTACGAGCAGTACTTC
>TRBJ2-2|TRBV5-4|TRBD1|.
CASSVWDRDTGELFF
TGTGCCAGCAGCGTCTGGGACAGGGACACCGGGGAGCTGTTTTTT
>TRBJ2-7|TRBV7-2|TRBD2|.
CASSSTTSGGETWYF
TGTGCCAGCAGCTCCACTACTAGCGGGGGGGAGACTTGGTACTTC
>TRBJ1-1|TRBV19|.|.
CASSAPGRLNTEAFF
TGTGCCAGTAGTGCCCCGGGACGTCTGAACACTGAAGCTTTCTTT
>TRBJ1-2|TRBV30|.|.
CAWSVGQIYGYTF
TGTGCCTGGAGTGTTGGACAGATCTATGGCTACACCTTC
>TRBJ2-4|TRBV15|TRBD1|.
CATSRDKAGGSPLTKNIQYF
TGTGCCACCAGCAGAGATAAGGCAGGGGGTAGCCCTCTGACCAAAAACATTCAGTACTTC
>TRBJ2-7|TRBV5-1|.|.
CASSATGAEAYEQYF
TGCGCCAGCAGCGCAACCGGGGCAGAGGCCTACGAGCAGTACTTC
>TRBJ1-5|TRBV3-1/TRBV3-2|.|.
CASSQTLPQPQHF
TGTGCCAGCAGCCAAACCCTTCCTCAGCCCCAGCATTTT
>TRBJ1-2|TRBV6-2/TRBV6-3|.|.
CASSLPGRYYGYTF
TGTGCCAGCAGCTTACCCGGGCGATACTATGGCTACACCTTC
>TRBJ2-7|TRBV6-6|TRBD2|.
CASSTGGDEQYF
TGTGCCAGCAGTACCGGGGGGGACGAGCAGTACTTC
>TRBJ1-5|TRBV28|.|.
CASRHWGGRLGQPQHF
TGTGCCAGCAGGCACTGGGGGGGTAGGCTGGGACAGCCCCAGCATTTT
>TRBJ2-5|TRBV4-1|TRBD2|once
CASSQERERETQYF
TGCGCCAGCAGCCAAGAGCGGGAGAGGGAGACCCAGTACTTC
>TRBJ1-2|TRBV7-2|TRBD1|.
CASSPTGTGGFGYTF
TGTGCCAGCAGCCCGACCGGGACAGGGGGCTTCGGCTACACCTTC
>TRBJ1-3|TRBV30|.|.
CAWNLGRAGNTIYF
TGTGCCTGGAATCTGGGAAGAGCTGGAAACACCATATATTTT
>TRBJ2-6|TRBV6-2/TRBV6-3|.|.
CASSYFWEAGANVLTF
TGTGCCAGCAGTTATTTCTGGGAGGCTGGGGCCAACGTCCTGACTTTC
>TRBJ2-5|TRBV5-4|.|.
CASSLGLGTQYF
TGTGCCAGCAGCTTGGGGTTGGGGACCCAGTACTTC
>TRBJ2-7|TRBV24-1|TRBD1|.
CATSDPSTGSYEQYF
TGTGCCACCAGTGACCCGTCGACAGGGTCCTACGAGCAGTACTTC
>TRBJ1-1|TRBV5-1|.|.
CASSSQGYGTNTEAFF
TGCGCCAGCAGCTCACAGGGATACGGAACGAACACTGAAGCTTTCTTT
>TRBJ2-1|TRBV5-1|TRBD1|.
CASSPDRVLWNEQFF
TGCGCCAGCAGCCCTGACAGGGTGCTATGGAATGAGCAGTTCTTC
>TRBJ1-3|TRBV21-1|.|.
CASSKRTGLDSGNTIYF
TGTGCCAGCAGCAAAAGGACAGGGCTGGACTCTGGAAACACCATATATTTT
>TRBJ1-5|TRBV19|TRBD1|.
CASSTTGGWNQPQHF
TGTGCCAGTAGTACCACAGGGGGCTGGAATCAGCCCCAGCATTTT
>TRBJ2-3|TRBV9|TRBD1|.
CASSTRQGFSTDTQYF
TGTGCCAGCAGCACCCGACAGGGATTCAGCACAGATACGCAGTATTTT
>TRBJ2-2|TRBV6-5|TRBD2|.
CASRPGGPDTGELFF
TGTGCCAGCAGACCGGGGGGGCCGGACACCGGGGAGCTGTTTTTT
>TRBJ2-2|TRBV19|TRBD2|.
CASTGLARNTGELFF
TGTGCCAGTACCGGACTAGCGCGTAACACCGGGGAGCTGTTTTTT
>TRBJ1-5|TRBV6-1|TRBD1|.
CATGTVNQPQHF
TGTGCCACCGGGACAGTGAATCAGCCCCAGCATTTT
>TRBJ1-6|TRBV7-9|TRBD1|.
CASSFAGGARNSPLHF
TGTGCCAGCAGCTTTGCAGGGGGAGCGAGGAATTCACCCCTCCACTTT
>TRBJ1-5|TRBV24-1|TRBD1|once
CATSDGRQGINQPQHF
TGTGCCACCAGTGATGGGCGACAGGGGATCAATCAGCCCCAGCATTTT
>TRBJ2-1|TRBV3-1/TRBV3-2|.|.
CASSHRPSGNEQFF
TGTGCCAGCAGCCACCGACCCTCTGGCAATGAGCAGTTCTTC
>TRBJ1-2|TRBV24-1|.|.
CATSDPFGYTF
TGTGCCACCAGTGATCCATTTGGCTACACCTTC
>TRBJ1-1|TRBV3-1/TRBV3-2|.|.
CASSQEGAGLTTEAFF
TGTGCCAGCAGCCAAGAGGGGGCAGGATTGACCACTGAAGCTTTCTTT
>TRBJ2-1|TRBV10-3|.|.
CAISESTSRNEQFF
TGTGCCATCAGTGAGTCAACCTCCCGCAATGAGCAGTTCTTC
>TRBJ2-1|TRBV3-1/TRBV3-2|.|.
CASSQGGGDYNEQFF
TGTGCCAGCAGCCAAGGTGGGGGTGACTACAATGAGCAGTTCTTC
>TRBJ1-5|TRBV19|.|.
CASSSGFGDQPQHF
TGTGCCAGTAGTTCAGGGTTTGGCGATCAGCCCCAGCATTTT
>TRBJ2-3|TRBV5-1|TRBD1|.
CASSHRTGLADTQYF
TGCGCCAGCAGCCATAGGACAGGGTTGGCAGATACGCAGTATTTT
>TRBJ2-7|TRBV6-5|.|.
CASSYVPGAASYEQYF
TGTGCCAGCAGTTACGTCCCGGGGGCCGCTTCCTACGAGCAGTACTTC
>TRBJ1-2|TRBV6-5|.|.
CASSYGRDYGYTF
TGTGCCAGCAGTTACGGAAGGGACTATGGCTACACCTTC
>TRBJ1-2|TRBV3-1/TRBV3-2|TRBD1|.
CASSQGPGQANYGYTF
TGTGCCAGCAGCCAAGGTCCGGGACAGGCTAACTATGGCTACACCTTC
>TRBJ1-1|TRBV5-6|.|.
CASSLNTEAFF
TGTGCCAGCAGCTTAAACACTGAAGCTTTCTTT
>TRBJ1-6|TRBV18|.|.
CARGWPYNSPLHF
TGTGCCAGAGGGTGGCCCTATAATTCACCCCTCCACTTT
>TRBJ2-5|TRBV24-1|TRBD1|.
CATSPGQGLWETQYF
TGTGCCACCAGCCCCGGACAGGGTTTGTGGGAGACCCAGTACTTC
>TRBJ2-3|TRBV15|TRBD1|.
CATSRENRGQDTQYF
TGTGCCACCAGCAGAGAAAACAGGGGGCAAGATACGCAGTATTTT
>TRBJ2-1|TRBV14|.|.
CASSLLPPEDNEQFF
TGTGCCAGCAGCCTACTCCCCCCGGAGGACAATGAGCAGTTCTTC